This T cell receptor beta chain was sequenced in a study of blood T cells in healthy people across ages. General study results and limits: Among T cells, TCR beta diversity per million cells dropped roughly linearly as age rose.

Peripheral blood, roughly 9.3 milliliters per donor, was collected. V was clipped by 6 bases and J by 4 bases, with 15 bases between them. CDR3 size: 15 residues. Germline V lookup: CDR1 MNHEY, CDR2 SVGAGI. To note about this clonotype: Its target is unknown.

A second PCR of about 7 to 11 cycles used a sample-barcoded 5' primer and a J-beta primer mix. A tag from a template-switch adaptor with 12 random nucleotides marked each cDNA molecule. TCRdb re-analysed the 5' RACE reads in MiXCR, keeping a single row per CDR3 protein. The data show about 2 million distinct CDR3 sequences, around half seen once. The chain is built from TRBV6-5 and TRBJ1-4; D is perhaps TRBD1 (5 bases). This clonotype was sampled from a woman between 40 and 50 years old in good health. The sequenced sample consisted of blood. CDR3: CASSSGGGYNEKLFF. CDR3 coding DNA: TGTGCCAGCAGCTCCGGGGGAGGCTATAATGAAAAACTGTTTTTT.